What follows are 8 T cell receptor beta chains derived from one specimen sequenced in a study of tumor-infiltrating lymphocytes in localized non-small cell lung cancer (dated by TCRdb to the early 2020s). The method was the immunoSEQ multiplex PCR assay. TCRdb took this table from immuneACCESS and kept in-frame rearrangements with V and J called. Such tables lack part of the clones; where checked against another copy, unresolved V genes explain under half of the gap, and the rest is unexplained. This sample comprises about 12,000 clones, approximately 80% of them detected only once. The ten largest clones capture roughly an eighth of the sample. What was sequenced was lung tumor tissue. The receptors shown here come from a human donor with non-small cell lung cancer.

V usage is TRBV25-1 and J usage is TRBJ1-3; D gene uncertain. CDR3 length: 13 amino acids. Germline V gene sequence: CDR1 MGHDK, CDR2 SYGVNS. Trimming took 5 bases from V and 0 from J, leaving 5 bases between them. The CDR3 loop is CASSRFSGNTIYF. The CDR3 DNA is TGTGCCAGCAGTCGGTTCTCTGGAAACACCATATATTTT.

CDR3: CASSSSGLIGSYEQYF. CDR3 in DNA: TGTGCCAGCAGCTCATCAGGACTTATCGGGTCATACGAGCAGTACTTC. The rearrangement uses TRBV7-8 and TRBJ2-7; D might be TRBD2 (5 bases). The CDR3 consists of 16 residues. Trimming stripped 4 bases from V and 4 bases from J, with 20 bases between. Germline assignment: CDR1 SGHVS and CDR2 FQNEAQ. The complete variable domain, with remaining parts taken from reference TRBV7-8 and TRBJ2-7, reads GAGVSQSPRYKVAKRGQDVALRCDPISGHVSLFWYQQALGQGPEFLTYFQNEAQLDKSGLPSDRFFAERPEGSVSTLKIQRTQQEDSAVYLCASSSSGLIGSYEQYFGPGTRLTVT.

This rearrangement joins TRBV2 to TRBJ1-4; TRBD1 matches 7 bases. The germline V gene encodes CDR1 SNHLY and CDR2 FYNNEI. V dropped 6 bases and J dropped 8; count of bases not matched to a gene: 12. CDR3 length equals 15 residues. In nucleotides, the CDR3 is TGTGCCAGCAGCCAAAACAGGGGAGTCGAAGAAAAACTGTTTTTT. Translation: CASSQNRGVEEKLFF.

This clone was detected once. J is TRBJ1-2 and V is TRBV7-2; possibly TRBD1 for D (6 bases). The V gene's germline CDR1 is SGHTA and CDR2 FQGNSA. The CDR3 has 14 residues. V lost 4 bases, J lost 6 bases, and 15 bases lay in between. The CDR3 loop reads CASSSAPGGHGYTF. Written as DNA, the CDR3 is TGTGCCAGCAGCTCCGCACCGGGGGGGCATGGCTACACCTTC.

The V call is TRBV5-6, the J call TRBJ2-5; no clear D. This CDR3 spans 15 amino acids. V gave up 0 bases and J gave up 3 bases, with 12 bases separating them. Germline-derived CDR1 and CDR2 are SGHDT and YYEEEE. The CDR3: CASSLGLRPEETQYF. DNA of the CDR3: TGTGCCAGCAGCTTGGGCCTCCGTCCTGAAGAGACCCAGTACTTC.

The table lists this clone with a count of one. The chain recombines TRBV5-1 with TRBJ1-2; 9 bases are a match to TRBD1. The CDR3 is 15 residues long. V trimming: 5 bases; J trimming: 8 bases; junction bases outside the gene matches: 13. The germline V gene has CDR1 SGHRS and CDR2 YFSETQ. In nucleotides, the CDR3 is TGCGCCAGCAGTTCTACAGGGGGCGCGTTGGACGGCTACACCTTC. Its translation: CASSSTGGALDGYTF.

The rearrangement uses TRBV13 and TRBJ2-7; D not certain. The CDR3 is 13 residues long. V lost 2 bases and J lost 2, with 7 bases in between. Looked up from germline, CDR1 is PRHDT and CDR2 is FYEKMQ (reference sequence). The CDR3 DNA reads as TGTGCCAGCAGCTTAAAAGGGCCCTACGAGCAGTACTTC. Translated, it gives CASSLKGPYEQYF.

V is TRBV7-2 and J is TRBJ1-4; D perhaps matches TRBD1 (5 bases). CDR1 and CDR2 (germline): SGHTA, FQGNSA. V was shortened by 4 bases and J by 0 bases, with 9 bases between the two germline ends. The CDR3 has 15 amino acids. The DNA of the CDR3 is TGTGCCAGCAGCTCTCGACAGTCAACTAATGAAAAACTGTTTTTT. Translated: CASSSRQSTNEKLFF. The whole variable domain, remainder taken from reference TRBV7-2 and TRBJ1-4, is GAGVSQSPSNKVTEKGKDVELRCDPISGHTALYWYRQSLGQGLEFLIYFQGNSAPDKSGLPSDRFSAERTGGSVSTLTIQRTQQEDSAVYLCASSSRQSTNEKLFFGSGTQLSVL.